The 21 T cell receptor beta chains given below trace back to one sample, sequenced in a study of shared clonotypes between healthy human individuals. Sequenced by immunoSEQ multiplex PCR; TCRdb stores in-frame clones only, minus some. Altogether roughly 2,000,000 clones are present, about 94% being singletons, with the ten largest covering approximately 1%. Naive CD8 cells lacked CD45RO and underwent positive selection for CCR7, leaving out terminally differentiated effector memory CD45RA+ cells. The sequencing input was naive CD8+ T cells sorted from blood. All receptors come from a man aged 18 to 29 in good health.

The chain carries TRBV30 and TRBJ2-2, with TRBD2 matching over 11 bases. V lost 4 bases and J lost 2; bases outside the gene matches: 12. The CDR3 sequence is 18 residues long. The V gene's germline CDR1 is GTSNPN and CDR2 SVGIG (reference sequence). The CDR3 loop reads CAWMRGLAGGLNTGELFF. CDR3 sequence (DNA): TGTGCCTGGATGAGGGGGCTAGCGGGAGGCCTAAACACCGGGGAGCTGTTTTTT.

In this sample, this clone turned up once. The chain links TRBV19 to TRBJ2-7; D may be TRBD1 or TRBD2 (5 bases each). With 11 bases removed from V and 2 bases from J, the gap between germline ends came to 25 bases. The length of the CDR3 is 16 residues. The V gene's germline CDR1 is LNHDA and CDR2 SQIVND (reference sequence). The CDR3 is CASRNVGAGTAYEQYF. CDR3 DNA: TGTGCCTCCCGGAACGTAGGGGCAGGGACCGCCTACGAGCAGTACTTC.

The chain combines TRBV10-2 with TRBJ2-1; D is unresolved. The CDR3 is 10 amino acids. The V and J ends lost 8 bases and 8 bases respectively, with 7 bases between them. Per the germline V gene, CDR1 is WSHSY and CDR2 is SAAADI. CDR3 residues: CASWDYEQFF. CDR3 in DNA: TGCGCCAGCTGGGATTATGAGCAGTTCTTC.

The chain combines TRBV27 with TRBJ2-7; 7 nucleotides line up with TRBD1. The CDR3 covers 13 residues. J lost 2 bases, V lost 6 bases, and 4 bases had no gene match. Germline V gene sequence: CDR1 MNHEY, CDR2 SMNVEV (reference sequence). CDR3 DNA: TGTGCCAGCAGGCCGGGGACAGCCTACGAGCAGTACTTC. It encodes CASRPGTAYEQYF.

This chain links TRBV27 with TRBJ2-3; D not resolved. The CDR3 consists of 16 residues. Trimming took 2 bases from V and 2 from J, leaving 14 bases between them. Germline V gives CDR1 MNHEY, CDR2 SMNVEV (reference sequence). The CDR3 nucleotides are TGTGCCAGCAGTTTAGAAGGCGCAACGATCACAGATACGCAGTATTTT. Protein sequence: CASSLEGATITDTQYF.

V gene TRBV6-1 combines with J gene TRBJ1-2; tentative D call: TRBD1 (5 bases). CDR3 size: 13 residues. Trimming pared 2 bases from V and 5 bases from J, leaving 9 bases between. From germline, CDR1 is MNHNS and CDR2 SASEGT. CDR3 amino acids: CASSEPGNYGYTF. The CDR3 nucleotides are TGTGCCAGCAGTGAACCAGGGAATTATGGCTACACCTTC.

The V and J genes are TRBV6-6 and TRBJ2-7; 9 bases fit TRBD2. The V segment lost 7 bases and the J segment 3 bases; nucleotides outside the gene matches: 4. CDR1 is MNHNY and CDR2 is SVGAGI in the germline V gene (reference sequence). CDR3 length: 13 residues. For the CDR3, the DNA is TGTGCCAGCACCTTAGCGGGGGACTACGAGCAGTACTTC. Its protein is CASTLAGDYEQYF.

V is TRBV18 and J is TRBJ1-2; the match to TRBD1 covers 8 bases. Germline V gene data show CDR1 as KGHSH and CDR2 as LQKENI. Trimming cost V 6 bases and J 1 base; bases outside gene matches: 4. The length of the CDR3 is 14 residues. The CDR3 sequence: CASSDTGGNYGYTF. The DNA for the CDR3 is TGTGCCAGCTCGGATACAGGGGGTAACTATGGCTACACCTTC.

The V call is TRBV5-8, the J call TRBJ1-5; 12 positions match TRBD1. Germline CDR1 SGHTS, CDR2 YDEGEE. V lost 5 bases to trimming and J lost 4 bases; unmatched junction nucleotides: 10. The CDR3 spans 17 residues. CDR3: CASSYPGQGAWNQPQHF. The CDR3 region has the DNA TGTGCCAGCAGTTACCCGGGACAGGGGGCATGGAATCAGCCCCAGCATTTT.

The chain couples TRBV27 to TRBJ1-2, with 7 bases identical to TRBD1. Germline loops: CDR1 MNHEY, CDR2 SMNVEV (reference sequence). V trimming: 4 bases; J trimming: 0 bases; junction bases outside the gene matches: 5. This CDR3 has 15 amino acids. The CDR3 reads CASSSDRPPNYGYTF. The CDR3 DNA is TGTGCCAGCAGTTCGGACAGGCCCCCTAACTATGGCTACACCTTC.

The rearrangement uses TRBV5-1 and TRBJ1-1; tentative D call: TRBD1 (5 bases). V was trimmed by 5 bases and J by 0 bases, leaving 11 bases between them. The CDR3 is 14 amino acids. Germline V gene lookup returns CDR1 SGHRS and CDR2 YFSETQ. The CDR3: CASSWEGLNTEAFF. CDR3 nucleotide sequence: TGCGCCAGCAGTTGGGAGGGGTTGAACACTGAAGCTTTCTTT. Full variable domain (remainder filled in from reference TRBV5-1 and TRBJ1-1): KAGVTQTPRYLIKTRGQQVTLSCSPISGHRSVSWYQQTPGQGLQFLFEYFSETQRNKGNFPGRFSGRQFSNSRSEMNVSTLELGDSALYLCASSWEGLNTEAFFGQGTRLTVV.

The chain is built from TRBV28 and TRBJ1-6; D remains unclear. CDR1 is MDHEN and CDR2 is SYDVKM in the germline V gene. Trimming took 4 bases from V and 2 from J, leaving 9 bases between them. The CDR3 length is 15 residues. CDR3 region: CASSSIGPYNSPLHF. The DNA for the CDR3 is TGTGCCAGCAGTTCTATCGGGCCCTATAATTCACCCCTCCACTTT.

V and J are TRBV6-6 and TRBJ2-2; 8 nucleotides match TRBD1. The junction had 4 bases not matched to a gene; V was cut back by 5 bases and J by 2 bases. Germline assignment: CDR1 MNHNY and CDR2 SVGAGI (reference sequence). This CDR3 contains 15 residues. This chain's CDR3 is CASSLQGANTGELFF. For the CDR3, the DNA is TGTGCCAGCAGTCTGCAGGGGGCTAACACCGGGGAGCTGTTTTTT.

This chain links TRBV23-1 with TRBJ2-7, with a possible D match to TRBD1 (6 bases). TRBV23-1 is flagged as an ORF with uncertain function. The V gene lost 11 bases and the J gene lost 5 bases, with 13 bases spanning the gap. The CDR3 covers 11 residues. CDR3 amino acids: CARTVFNEQYF. Written as DNA, the CDR3 is TGCGCCCGGACAGTTTTTAACGAGCAGTACTTC.

This clone showed up just once. The chain recombines TRBV19 with TRBJ2-1; either TRBD1 or TRBD2 may supply D (7 bases each). Trimming left V 9 bases short and J 5 bases short, with 20 bases between. The CDR3 sequence is 15 residues long. Germline CDR1 and CDR2: LNHDA and SQIVND (reference sequence). The CDR3: CASYGEGARDNEQFF. CDR3 DNA sequence: TGTGCCAGCTACGGGGAGGGGGCGCGAGACAATGAGCAGTTCTTC.

On this clone itself: Relative to the germline gene, one junction end is altered; a read error may explain this. The chain carries TRBV7-3 and TRBJ1-6; perhaps TRBD1 as D (5 bases). In germline, CDR1 is SGHTA, CDR2 FQGTGA. This CDR3 contains 15 residues. The CDR3 DNA reads TGTGCCAGCAGCCTAACCGGGGGTGGCGATTCACCCCTCCACTTT. Amino acids: CASSLTGGGDSPLHF.

The gene calls are TRBV7-9 and TRBJ1-1, with no clear D. Trimming removed 1 base at V and 3 bases at J, with 12 bases between. This CDR3 contains 15 residues. Germline V lookup: CDR1 SEHNR, CDR2 FQNEAQ (reference sequence). The CDR3 reads CASSLGAGSDTEAFF. Written as DNA, the CDR3 is TGTGCCAGCAGCTTAGGGGCCGGGTCCGACACTGAAGCTTTCTTT.

This clone was recorded only once. The CDR3 coding sequence is TGCGCCAGCAGCTTTGACCGGGACAGGGTTACTGAAGCTTTCTTT. Amino acid sequence: CASSFDRDRVTEAFF. The rearrangement links TRBV5-1 to TRBJ1-1; 9 bases align to TRBD1. V trimming: 2 bases; J trimming: 5 bases; junction bases outside the gene matches: 7. The CDR3 is 15 residues long. CDR1 and CDR2 (germline): SGHRS, YFSETQ.

In regard to this clone: The sample holds other DNA sequences that translate to the same CDR3. The V and J genes are TRBV11-2 and TRBJ1-2; TRBD1 might be the D (5 bases). V was pared by 5 bases and J by 5 bases, with 18 bases between. CDR1 and CDR2 (germline): SGHAT, FQNNGV. This CDR3 contains 15 residues. The CDR3 is CASSPGTGGVYGYTF. CDR3 nucleotides: TGTGCCAGCAGCCCTGGGACCGGAGGGGTGTATGGCTACACCTTC.

This chain joins TRBV4-1 and TRBJ1-2; D possibly corresponds to TRBD1 (5 bases). CDR1 and CDR2 from the germline V gene are MGHRA and YSYEKL. The germline V and J ends were trimmed by 0 bases and 1 base, with 9 bases remaining between them. CDR3 size: 15 residues. The CDR3 DNA reads as TGCGCCAGCAGCCAAGAGGACAACTTTAACTATGGCTACACCTTC. Translation: CASSQEDNFNYGYTF.

V is TRBV6-1 and J is TRBJ2-7; D possibly corresponds to TRBD2 (6 bases). CDR1 and CDR2 (germline): MNHNS, SASEGT. The ends were cut back, 0 bases at V and 2 bases at J, with 11 bases in the middle. The CDR3 totals 15 residues. DNA of the CDR3: TGTGCCAGCAGTGAAGCGGAGGAGGGAACCTACGAGCAGTACTTC. It codes for CASSEAEEGTYEQYF.